Below are 23 T cell receptor beta chains sequenced from a single sample in a study of T cell changes during pregnancy in multiple sclerosis. Profiled with immunoSEQ multiplex PCR; TCRdb holds only in-frame clones, not every one. The sample records over 85,000 clones, approximately 90% being singletons. This specimen was peripheral blood, taken in the second trimester of pregnancy. The receptors were sampled from a female donor in good health, enrolled as a control in a pregnancy study.

The sample holds one count of this clone. The chain employs TRBV15 and TRBJ2-2; maybe TRBD2 (5 bases). Germline V gene data show CDR1 as LNHNV and CDR2 as YYDKDF (reference sequence). The CDR3 has 14 residues. The ends were cut back, 1 base at V and 7 bases at J, with 10 bases in the middle. CDR3 loop: CATSRVRAGGELFF. The DNA for the CDR3 is TGTGCCACCAGCAGAGTTAGGGCGGGCGGGGAGCTGTTTTTT.

The chain carries TRBV5-1 and TRBJ2-2, with 9 bases aligning to TRBD2. The CDR3 is made up of 16 amino acids. Germline loops: CDR1 SGHRS, CDR2 YFSETQ. J gave up 2 bases and V 2 bases, and 4 bases lay outside the gene matches. The DNA for the CDR3 is TGCGCCAGCAGCTTAAGCGGGGGGCGCAACACCGGGGAGCTGTTTTTT. As protein: CASSLSGGRNTGELFF.

V and J are TRBV1 and TRBJ1-2; TRBD1 reflects the table's D call only, with no check against the DNA. TRBV1 is reported as a pseudogene. This CDR3 region has 16 residues. The CDR3, as DNA: TGCACCAGCAGCCCCCCGGGACAGGGATCTCGTGGCGGCTACACCTTC. Amino acid sequence: CTSSPPGQGSRGGYTF.

As to this clone: A junction end diverges from the germline sequence, so it may reflect a read error. The chain links TRBV7-7 to TRBJ2-1; 13 positions match TRBD2. The CDR3 length is 15 residues. Germline values: CDR1 SSHAT, CDR2 FNYEAQ (reference sequence). CDR3: CASSPGTSGMGEQFF. CDR3 nucleotide sequence: TGTGCTAGCAGCCCCGGGACTAGCGGGATGGGTGAGCAGTTCTTC.

The rearrangement links TRBV28 to TRBJ1-2; 7 bases are a match to TRBD1. J was trimmed by 6 bases and V by 8 bases; bases with no gene match: 3. The CDR3 has 11 amino acids. Germline CDR1 reads MDHEN; CDR2 reads SYDVKM. The DNA for the CDR3 is TGTGCCAGCGGGGACAGAGATGGCTACACCTTC. Translating it yields CASGDRDGYTF.

The V gene is TRBV2, the J gene TRBJ1-5, with 7 bases matching TRBD1. V trimming: 4 bases; J trimming: 5 bases; junction bases outside the gene matches: 8. This CDR3 has 15 residues. Germline-derived CDR1 and CDR2 are SNHLY and FYNNEI. For the CDR3, the DNA is TGTGCCAGCAGTGGTAGGACAGGAGATTATCAGCCCCAGCATTTT. Protein: CASSGRTGDYQPQHF.

This clone was seen just once. The chain joins TRBV28 to TRBJ2-2; 7 bases line up with TRBD1. CDR3 length: 14 amino acids. The V and J ends lost 9 bases and 3 bases, in that order; junction bases with no gene match: 7. CDR1 is MDHEN and CDR2 is SYDVKM in the germline V gene. The CDR3 DNA reads TGTGCCAGTATCCGGGACAGCTACACCGGGGAGCTGTTTTTT. It encodes CASIRDSYTGELFF.

The rearrangement links TRBV5-6 to TRBJ2-7, with TRBD1 identical over 9 bases. Germline CDR1 is SGHDT and CDR2 is YYEEEE. This CDR3 is built from 16 residues. J gave up 3 bases and V 0 bases, and 7 bases lay outside the gene matches. The CDR3: CASSLGSGQGGYEQYF. As DNA, the CDR3 is TGTGCCAGCAGCTTGGGGTCGGGACAGGGCGGCTACGAGCAGTACTTC.

The CDR3 nucleotides are TGTGCCACCTCGGCAGGGGCTAGTTCACCCCTCCACTTT. This codes for CATSAGASSPLHF. The chain carries TRBV28 and TRBJ1-6; possible D gene TRBD1, 6 bases. Per germline, CDR1 MDHEN and CDR2 SYDVKM. The CDR3 contains 13 residues. Trimming shortened V by 10 bases and J by 9 bases, and 16 bases separated the two germline ends. Drawing the rest from reference TRBV28 and TRBJ1-6, the complete variable domain is DVKVTQSSRYLVKRTGEKVFLECVQDMDHENMFWYRQDPGLGLRLIYFSYDVKMKEKGDIPEGYSVSREKKERFSLILESASTNQTSMYLCATSAGASSPLHFGNGTRLTVT.

The chain is built from TRBV23-1 and TRBJ1-1; 8 bases match TRBD1. TRBV23-1 is placed among ORFs of uncertain function. V lost 4 bases and J lost 5; bases outside the gene matches: 15. The CDR3 is 17 amino acids. The CDR3 spells CASSRGPFRTGNTEAFF. As DNA, the CDR3 is TGCGCCAGCAGTCGAGGGCCTTTTCGGACAGGGAATACTGAAGCTTTCTTT.

This clone turned up a few times. The chain links TRBV4-3 to TRBJ1-1; TRBD1 agrees at 7 bases. CDR1 LGHNA and CDR2 YSLEER come from the germline V gene. Unmatched junction bases numbered 3, after V lost 2 bases and J lost 3 bases. This CDR3 region has 14 residues. The CDR3 here is CASSQLDRDTEAFF. CDR3 nucleotide sequence: TGCGCCAGCAGCCAATTAGACAGGGACACTGAAGCTTTCTTT.

The chain is built from TRBV15 and TRBJ2-7, with 7 bases lining up with TRBD1. CDR3 size: 14 residues. Germline assignment: CDR1 LNHNV and CDR2 YYDKDF (reference sequence). J gave up 1 base and V 3 bases, and 3 bases lay outside the gene matches. The CDR3 DNA reads TGTGCCACCAGCAGCCGGACAGGTTCCTACGAGCAGTACTTC. Translating it yields CATSSRTGSYEQYF. The whole variable domain, filled in from reference TRBV15 and TRBJ2-7, reads DAMVIQNPRYQVTQFGKPVTLSCSQTLNHNVMYWYQQKSSQAPKLLFHYYDKDFNNEADTPDNFQSRRPNTSFCFLDIRSPGLGDTAMYLCATSSRTGSYEQYFGPGTRLTVT.

The chain links TRBV5-4 to TRBJ2-7; 14 bases are shared with TRBD2. Looked up from germline, CDR1 is SGHNT and CDR2 is YYREEE (reference sequence). CDR3 length: 15 residues. V trimming: 6 bases; J trimming: 5 bases; junction bases outside the gene matches: 7. CDR3 amino acids: CASTRTSGGFDEQYF. The CDR3 bases are TGTGCCAGCACTAGGACTAGCGGGGGGTTCGACGAGCAGTACTTC.

The gene calls are TRBV6-1 and TRBJ1-3, with TRBD1 matching over 9 bases. The V and J ends lost 3 bases and 0 bases, in that order; junction bases with no gene match: 6. Per the germline V gene, CDR1 is MNHNS and CDR2 is SASEGT. The CDR3 runs 17 residues. CDR3 nucleotide sequence: TGTGCCAGCAGTGACCTAGGACAGGGGAGCTCTGGAAACACCATATATTTT. Residues: CASSDLGQGSSGNTIYF.

This clone was counted a single time. This rearrangement joins TRBV6-5 to TRBJ1-1, with TRBD1 identical over 7 bases. CDR3 length: 13 amino acids. The trim removed 8 bases at V and 8 bases at J, leaving 11 bases unmatched. Germline V CDR1 and CDR2: MNHEY, SVGAGI. The CDR3: CASSTLRDSEAFF. CDR3 sequence (DNA): TGTGCCAGCTCCACACTAAGGGACAGCGAAGCTTTCTTT.

The V call is TRBV6-5, the J call TRBJ2-6; 8 bases line up with TRBD1. The germline gives CDR1 MNHEY, CDR2 SVGAGI. The CDR3 sequence is 15 residues long. V shed 6 bases, J shed 2 bases, and the junction held 3 bases outside the gene matches. The CDR3 region is CASRVTGAGANVLTF. In DNA form, the CDR3 reads TGTGCCAGCAGAGTGACAGGGGCTGGGGCCAACGTCCTGACTTTC.

The chain couples TRBV9 to TRBJ1-2; no reliable D call. The germline gives CDR1 SGDLS, CDR2 YYNGEE. The CDR3 extends over 14 amino acids. The germline V and J ends were trimmed by 4 bases and 4 bases, with 14 bases remaining between them. Written as DNA, the CDR3 is TGTGCCAGCAGCCCCTCCGGTCGGGTCTATGGCTACACCTTC. Translation: CASSPSGRVYGYTF.

This clone was counted once. This rearrangement joins TRBV15 to TRBJ2-3; D perhaps matches TRBD1 (6 bases). Per the germline V gene, CDR1 is LNHNV and CDR2 is YYDKDF (reference sequence). Trimming shortened V by 0 bases and J by 7 bases, and 14 bases separated the two germline ends. The CDR3 runs to 15 residues. The CDR3 is CATSRDPGEGNTQYF. Here the CDR3 DNA reads TGTGCCACCAGCAGAGATCCAGGGGAAGGTAATACGCAGTATTTT. Drawing the rest from reference TRBV15 and TRBJ2-3, the complete variable domain is DAMVIQNPRYQVTQFGKPVTLSCSQTLNHNVMYWYQQKSSQAPKLLFHYYDKDFNNEADTPDNFQSRRPNTSFCFLDIRSPGLGDTAMYLCATSRDPGEGNTQYFGPGTRLTVL.

The chain employs TRBV12-5 and TRBJ1-6; D gene ambiguous. The length of the CDR3 is 12 residues. V was pared by 6 bases and J by 9 bases, with 9 bases between. Per germline, CDR1 LGHNT and CDR2 FRNRAP. The CDR3 region has the DNA TGTGCTAGTGGCCCGCCGAGTTCACCCCTCCACTTT. Translating it yields CASGPPSSPLHF.

This CDR3 is CASSDSTGGNSPLHF. The CDR3 DNA follows: TGTGCCAGCAGTGACTCGACAGGGGGCAATTCACCCCTCCACTTT. The chain has TRBV6-4 and TRBJ1-6; 10 nucleotides line up with TRBD1. Germline CDR1 is MRHNA and CDR2 is SNTAGT. V was pared by 0 bases and J by 7 bases, with 0 bases of the junction left unmatched. The CDR3 contains 15 residues.

CDR3 bases: TGCAGCGCCACACCTACTATAGAGACCCAGTACTTC. Translated, it gives CSATPTIETQYF. The V and J genes are TRBV29-1 and TRBJ2-5; no firm D call. The CDR3 totals 12 residues. The V end lost 7 bases, the J end lost 4 bases, and 13 bases lay between the germline ends. Per the germline V gene, CDR1 is SQVTM and CDR2 is ANQGSEA. The full variable domain, with the rest looked up from reference TRBV29-1 and TRBJ2-5, is SAVISQKPSRDICQRGTSLTIQCQVDSQVTMMFWYRQQPGQSLTLIATANQGSEATYESGFVIDKFPISRPNLTFSTLTVSNMSPEDSSIYLCSATPTIETQYFGPGTRLLVL.

This clone appeared a single time. CDR3 DNA: TGTGCCAGCAGTTACGGGACGCTAGCGGGCTACACCTTC. Its translation is CASSYGTLAGYTF. The chain employs TRBV6-5 and TRBJ1-2; the D gene is possibly TRBD1 (5 bases). V was shortened by 2 bases and J by 8 bases, with 12 bases between the two germline ends. Germline CDR1 MNHEY, CDR2 SVGAGI. This CDR3 spans 13 amino acids.

CDR3 region: CASSSPGLSGNEQFF. DNA for the CDR3: TGTGCCAGCAGTTCCCCGGGACTAAGCGGGAATGAGCAGTTCTTC. The chain is built from TRBV6-5 and TRBJ2-1; the match to TRBD2 covers 7 bases. The CDR3 consists of 15 residues. Germline lookup yields CDR1 MNHEY and CDR2 SVGAGI. V shed 4 bases, J shed 7 bases, and the junction held 10 bases outside the gene matches.